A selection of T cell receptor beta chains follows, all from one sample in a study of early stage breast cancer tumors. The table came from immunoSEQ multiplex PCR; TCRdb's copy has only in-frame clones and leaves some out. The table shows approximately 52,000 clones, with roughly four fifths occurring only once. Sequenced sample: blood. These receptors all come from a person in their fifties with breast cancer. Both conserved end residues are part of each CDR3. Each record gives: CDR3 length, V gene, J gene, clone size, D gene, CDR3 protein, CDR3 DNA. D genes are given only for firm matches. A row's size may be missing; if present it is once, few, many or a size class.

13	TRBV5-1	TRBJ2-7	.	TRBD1	CASSSPGGDEQYF	TGCGCCAGCAGCTCCCCAGGGGGTGACGAGCAGTACTTC
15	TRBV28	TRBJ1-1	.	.	CASTPADRLNTEAFF	TGTGCCAGCACCCCAGCTGACAGGTTAAACACTGAAGCTTTCTTT
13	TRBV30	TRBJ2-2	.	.	CAWQGVKTGELFF	TGTGCCTGGCAGGGTGTTAAGACCGGGGAGCTGTTTTTT
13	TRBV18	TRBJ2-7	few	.	CASSRDPQAEQYF	TGTGCCAGCTCTCGGGACCCCCAGGCCGAGCAGTACTTC
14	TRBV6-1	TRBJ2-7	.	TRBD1	CASSGTGRSGEQYF	TGTGCCAGCAGTGGGACAGGGCGATCGGGCGAGCAGTACTTC
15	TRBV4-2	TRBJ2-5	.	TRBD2	CASRLGGGPQETQYF	TGTGCCAGCCGCCTTGGGGGAGGGCCACAAGAGACCCAGTACTTC
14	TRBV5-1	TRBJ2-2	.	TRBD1	CASSLGQSTGELFF	TGCGCCAGCAGCCTGGGACAGAGCACCGGGGAGCTGTTTTTT
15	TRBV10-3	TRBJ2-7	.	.	CAISEFRGRNLEQYF	TGTGCCATCAGTGAGTTTAGAGGCCGCAATTTGGAGCAGTACTTC
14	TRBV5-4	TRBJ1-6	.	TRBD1	CASSQGQGHSPLHF	TGTGCCAGCAGCCAAGGACAGGGACATTCACCCCTCCACTTT
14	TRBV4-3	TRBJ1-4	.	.	CASSQGGANEKLFF	TGCGCCAGCAGCCAAGGGGGGGCTAATGAAAAACTGTTTTTT
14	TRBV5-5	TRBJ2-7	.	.	CASSLYGATYEQYF	TGTGCCAGCAGCTTGTACGGGGCCACCTACGAGCAGTACTTC
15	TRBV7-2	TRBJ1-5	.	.	CASHGGGLVREPQHF	TGTGCCAGCCACGGGGGGGGCCTGGTCCGTGAGCCCCAGCATTTT
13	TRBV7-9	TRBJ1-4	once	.	CASSLVVNEKLFF	TGTGCCAGCAGCTTAGTTGTGAATGAAAAACTGTTTTTT
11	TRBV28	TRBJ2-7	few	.	CASRGVYEQYF	TGTGCCAGCCGGGGCGTCTACGAGCAGTACTTC
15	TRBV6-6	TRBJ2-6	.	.	CASSLSSSGANVLTF	TGTGCCAGCAGCTTATCCAGCTCTGGGGCCAACGTCCTGACTTTC
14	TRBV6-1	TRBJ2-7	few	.	CASSEGRLRYEQYF	TGTGCCAGCAGTGAAGGGAGACTCCGCTACGAGCAGTACTTC
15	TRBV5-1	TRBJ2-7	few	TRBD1	CASSLVGTGSYEQYF	TGCGCCAGCAGCTTGGTAGGGACAGGCTCCTACGAGCAGTACTTC
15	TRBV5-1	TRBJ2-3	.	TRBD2	CASSSLAGGADTQYF	TGCGCCAGCAGTTCCCTAGCGGGAGGCGCAGATACGCAGTATTTT
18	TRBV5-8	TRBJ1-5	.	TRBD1	CASSTTDRVAYSNQPQHF	TGTGCCAGCAGCACTACGGACAGGGTGGCGTATAGCAATCAGCCCCAGCATTTT
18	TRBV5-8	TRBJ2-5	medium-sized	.	CASTRLRPGDLYQETQYF	TGTGCCAGCACTCGGCTCCGACCGGGAGACCTGTACCAAGAGACCCAGTACTTC
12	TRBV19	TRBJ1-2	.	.	CASSRDSYGYTF	TGTGCCAGTAGTCGAGACAGCTATGGCTACACCTTC
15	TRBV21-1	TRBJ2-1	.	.	CASSKVGTSADEQFF	TGTGCCAGCAGCAAAGTGGGGACTAGCGCAGATGAGCAGTTCTTC